The TCR beta chain described here comes from a study of T cell responses to AZD1222 COVID-19 vaccine. Some clones are missing from TCRdb's copy, which holds only in-frame ones; the method was immunoSEQ multiplex PCR. The data show 95,000 to 150,000 clones, with around 90% seen just once and 6.5% to 9% held by the top ten. This CDR3 has 11 residues. Germline V gives CDR1 DFQATT, CDR2 SNEGSKA (reference sequence). V was pared by 5 bases and J by 3 bases, with 7 bases between. This material consisted of peripheral blood, taken on day 0 of AZD1222 vaccination. The rearrangement uses TRBV20-1 and TRBJ1-2, with D unclear. The sequence was collected from an adult in good health. The CDR3 DNA is TGCAGTGCTCCACGGGACTATGGCTACACCTTC. Translating gives CSAPRDYGYTF.